This T cell receptor beta chain is from a study of cytomegalovirus exposure and HLA in healthy donors. Overall study context: There were about 85 million unique TCRs (from HLA-typed donors) in an early data release.

The PCR contained 60 Vbeta and 13 Jbeta primers. Repertoires were generated with immunoSEQ multiplex PCR, while TCRdb's copy carries only in-frame clones and drops some. The repertoire holds fewer than 55,000 clones, with 72% as singletons. Findings and limits, study-wide: For most TCR beta V segments, an earlier analysis put the productive rate at about 87% or about 30% of the time. When analyzed later, a missense DCLRE1C variant was found to be linked to TCR beta V- and J-gene trimming.

This clone was counted only a few times. Its specificity is not known. This sequence was found in a woman between 45 and 65 years old in good health and CMV-seropositive. The material sequenced was PBMCs.

CDR3 in DNA: TGTGCCAGCAGCCAGAGCAGGGCCAGGAGCAATCAGCCCCAGCATTTT. Amino acids: CASSQSRARSNQPQHF. The V and J genes are TRBV7-9 and TRBJ1-5; D is possibly TRBD1 (5 bases). Trimming removed 5 bases from V and 1 base from J, with 15 bases in between. The CDR3 runs to 16 residues. Germline V CDR1 and CDR2: SEHNR, FQNEAQ (reference sequence).